This T cell receptor beta chain appears in the sequencing data of a study of T cell responses to AZD1222 COVID-19 vaccine. General observations from the study: Every sample of the repertoires postdated the peak T cell response. Reportedly, close to half of spike-specific TCRs are directed against unmutated variant regions. Most donors were white British and more were female, and clonal diversity was possibly underestimated. Once two AZD1222 doses were given, Spike-specific TCR breadth and depth went up.

Generated by immunoSEQ multiplex PCR, the TCRdb table keeps only in-frame clones and is missing some. This table has fewer than 120,000 clones, around 93% appearing once. As for this clone: The antigen remains unidentified.

The CDR3 is 14 residues long. Sample: peripheral blood, taken 28 days after the second AZD1222 dose. The sequence derives from an adult who received the AZD1222 COVID-19 vaccine. V and J are TRBV21-1 and TRBJ1-5. TRBV21-1 has pseudogene status. The CDR3 sequence: CASRTGGAHQPQHF. CDR3 nucleotide sequence: TGTGCCAGTCGGACTGGGGGGGCTCATCAGCCCCAGCATTTT.